The 20 T cell receptor beta chains given below trace back to one sample, sequenced in a study of T cell responses to AZD1222 COVID-19 vaccine. Generated by immunoSEQ multiplex PCR, the TCRdb table keeps only in-frame clones and is missing some. The repertoire holds roughly 150,000 clones, with 91% as singletons. Specimen: peripheral blood, collected 28 days after the second AZD1222 dose. The receptor source for this set is an adult who received the AZD1222 COVID-19 vaccine.

The chain combines TRBV11-2 with TRBJ2-1; possibly TRBD1 or TRBD2 for D (8 bases each). CDR1 is SGHAT and CDR2 is FQNNGV in the germline V gene. Trimming stripped 10 bases from V and 9 bases from J, with 25 bases between. CDR3 length: 15 residues. CDR3 region: CATQLRGRGDGEQFF. CDR3 coding DNA: TGTGCCACCCAACTCAGGGGGCGGGGGGATGGTGAGCAGTTCTTC.

The rearrangement joins TRBV29-1 to TRBJ2-7, with D perhaps assigned TRBD1 or TRBD2 (5 bases each). Looked up from germline, CDR1 is SQVTM and CDR2 is ANQGSEA. V lost 6 bases and J lost 1, with 10 bases in between. This CDR3 has 12 amino acids. The CDR3 DNA reads as TGCAGCGTGGGGGATAGTTCCTACGAGCAGTACTTC. Amino acids: CSVGDSSYEQYF.

The CDR3 here is CASSLGGRTNEKLFF. In nucleotides, the CDR3 is TGTGCCAGCAGCTTGGGGGGTAGGACTAATGAAAAACTGTTTTTT. This chain joins TRBV7-2 and TRBJ1-4, with D perhaps TRBD1 (5 bases). With 3 bases removed from V and 2 bases from J, the gap between germline ends came to 10 bases. CDR3 length: 15 amino acids. The germline gives CDR1 SGHTA, CDR2 FQGNSA.

The chain joins TRBV29-1 to TRBJ2-7; the match to TRBD2 covers 10 bases. The CDR3 has 13 residues. The junction had 3 bases not matched to a gene; V was cut back by 4 bases and J by 3 bases. CDR1 and CDR2 (germline): SQVTM, ANQGSEA. CDR3 nucleotides: TGCAGCGTTGGCCCTAGCGGGGGCTACGAGCAGTACTTC. As protein: CSVGPSGGYEQYF.

In this sample, this clone turned up once. This chain joins TRBV5-1 and TRBJ2-7; D remains ambiguous. Trimming took 7 bases from V and 3 from J, leaving 11 bases between them. Germline CDR1 is SGHRS and CDR2 is YFSETQ. This CDR3 is 12 amino acids long. CDR3 residues: CASYQTVYEQYF. The CDR3 nucleotides are TGCGCCAGCTACCAAACGGTCTACGAGCAGTACTTC.

This sequence joins TRBV5-1 and TRBJ2-3, with D possibly being TRBD1 (6 bases). Germline loops: CDR1 SGHRS, CDR2 YFSETQ. CDR3 size: 14 residues. Trimming left V 4 bases short and J 3 bases short, with 12 bases between. This chain's CDR3 is CASSVTTGTDTQYF. CDR3 sequence (DNA): TGCGCCAGCAGCGTAACTACAGGGACAGATACGCAGTATTTT.

V usage is TRBV12-3 or TRBV12-4 and J usage is TRBJ1-5; D possibly corresponds to TRBD1 (5 bases). Trimming cost V 2 bases and J 7 bases, with 9 bases left between them. The CDR3 loop spans 13 amino acids. As DNA, the CDR3 is TGTGCCAGCAGTTTATCCAGGGACCAGCCCCAGCATTTT. Residues: CASSLSRDQPQHF.

The chain is built from TRBV2 and TRBJ1-1, with TRBD1 identical over 9 bases. The CDR3 contains 16 residues. J lost 5 bases, V lost 6 bases, and 13 bases had no gene match. CDR1 and CDR2 (germline): SNHLY, FYNNEI. In nucleotides, the CDR3 is TGTGCCAGCAGAAAAGTCCCGGGACAGGGAGGGACTGAAGCTTTCTTT. This sequence encodes CASRKVPGQGGTEAFF.

The rearrangement joins TRBV10-3 to TRBJ1-2; D gene uncertain. Germline CDR1 reads ENHRY; CDR2 reads SYGVKD. CDR3 length equals 17 residues. Trimming removed 1 base from V and 2 bases from J, with 17 bases in between. CDR3 nucleotides: TGTGCCATCAGTGAGTTCCGGACCGGGCCTGGGAACTATGGCTACACCTTC. Its translation is CAISEFRTGPGNYGYTF.

This clone was seen more than once but under ten times. The CDR3 nucleotides read TGCGCCAGCAGCGTGGGTCAGGGATTGGACTATGGCTACACCTTC. It yields the protein CASSVGQGLDYGYTF. The chain is built from TRBV5-1 and TRBJ1-2; D possibly corresponds to TRBD1 (5 bases). Looked up from germline, CDR1 is SGHRS and CDR2 is YFSETQ. V shed 4 bases and J shed 3 bases, with 16 bases lying between them. The CDR3 covers 15 residues.

The gene calls are TRBV11-2 and TRBJ2-3; D may be TRBD2 (6 bases). The CDR3 runs to 14 residues. CDR1 and CDR2 from the germline V gene are SGHAT and FQNNGV. V lost 9 bases, J lost 0 bases, and 13 bases lay in between. Here the CDR3 DNA reads TGTGCCAGTTCCAGGACTACTAGCACAGATACGCAGTATTTT. Translated: CASSRTTSTDTQYF.

This chain joins TRBV3-1 (or the pseudogene TRBV3-2) and TRBJ2-7; the D is unclear. V gave up 1 base and J gave up 6 bases, with 10 bases separating them. The CDR3 has 13 amino acids. Looked up from germline, CDR1 is LGHDT and CDR2 is YNNKEL (reference sequence). The CDR3 sequence is CASSQANGREQYF. The CDR3, as DNA: TGTGCCAGCAGCCAAGCCAACGGGCGCGAGCAGTACTTC.

This chain uses TRBV28 with TRBJ1-5, with a tentative D call TRBD1 (5 bases). Germline values: CDR1 MDHEN, CDR2 SYDVKM. This CDR3 is 15 amino acids long. V lost 3 bases, J lost 7 bases, and 16 bases lay in between. DNA for the CDR3: TGTGCCAGCAGTTTGGGCGCCAGGGAAGGGCAGCCCCAGCATTTT. It is translated as CASSLGAREGQPQHF.

This clone was counted once. The junction departs from the called germline gene at one end, perhaps through a read error. The chain links TRBV30 to TRBJ2-7, with a possible D match to TRBD2 (6 bases). The CDR3 covers 13 residues. In germline, CDR1 is GTSNPN, CDR2 SVGIG (reference sequence). CDR3 residues: CAWSVGGLEASHF. DNA of the CDR3: TGTGCCTGGAGTGTAGGAGGGTTGGAAGCTTCCCACTTC. The entire variable domain, with the rest obtained from reference TRBV30 and TRBJ2-7, is as follows: SQTIHQWPATLVQPVGSPLSLECTVEGTSNPNLYWYRQAAGRGLQLLFYSVGIGQISSEVPQNLSASRPQDRQFILSSKKLLLSDSGFYLCAWSVGGLEASHFGPGTRLTVT.

V usage is TRBV11-3 and J usage is TRBJ1-3; D might be TRBD1 (5 bases). In germline, CDR1 is SGHNT, CDR2 YENEEA. V shed 5 bases and J shed 5 bases, with 16 bases lying between them. The CDR3 has 15 amino acids. The CDR3 reads CASSPRTQLRNTIYF. CDR3 nucleotide sequence: TGTGCCAGCAGCCCAAGGACACAACTTAGAAACACCATATATTTT.

This sequence joins TRBV6-2 or TRBV6-3 and TRBJ1-4; D might be TRBD1 (5 bases). The germline V and J ends were trimmed by 5 bases and 5 bases, with 12 bases remaining between them. The CDR3 length is 14 residues. Looked up from germline, CDR1 is MNHEY and CDR2 is SVGEGT. In nucleotides, the CDR3 is TGTGCCAGCAGTACCTCCGGGGGAAATGAAAAACTGTTTTTT. Amino acids: CASSTSGGNEKLFF.

The rearrangement joins TRBV7-2 to TRBJ1-5; D is unclear. CDR1 is SGHTA, CDR2 FQGNSA, per germline. The germline V and J ends were trimmed by 6 bases and 4 bases, with 16 bases remaining between them. CDR3 length equals 15 residues. CDR3 in amino acids: CASSPPPARNQPQHF. The CDR3 DNA reads as TGTGCCAGCAGTCCCCCGCCGGCGAGGAATCAGCCCCAGCATTTT.

V and J are TRBV6-1 and TRBJ1-5, with D perhaps matching TRBD1 (5 bases). The CDR3 spans 14 residues. Trimming left V 2 bases short and J 1 base short, with 6 bases between. Germline assignment: CDR1 MNHNS and CDR2 SASEGT. The CDR3 coding sequence is TGTGCCAGCAGTGAATCAGGGAGCAATCAGCCCCAGCATTTT. Translated, it gives CASSESGSNQPQHF.

The gene calls are TRBV9 and TRBJ2-1, with 7 bases that match TRBD1. Germline CDR1 reads SGDLS; CDR2 reads YYNGEE. Trimming cost V 4 bases and J 2 bases; bases outside gene matches: 6. This CDR3 has 15 residues. The CDR3 is CASSTAGTAYNEQFF. CDR3 coding DNA: TGTGCCAGCAGCACAGCCGGGACAGCCTACAATGAGCAGTTCTTC. Full variable domain (rest looked up from reference TRBV9 and TRBJ2-1): DSGVTQTPKHLITATGQRVTLRCSPRSGDLSVYWYQQSLDQGLQFLIQYYNGEERAKGNILERFSAQQFPDLHSELNLSSLELGDSALYFCASSTAGTAYNEQFFGPGTRLTVL.

This chain joins TRBV6-2 or TRBV6-3 and TRBJ1-5; 9 bases match TRBD1. The CDR3 loop spans 16 amino acids. V was pared by 0 bases and J by 6 bases, with 6 bases of the junction left unmatched. Germline CDR1 and CDR2: MNHEY and SVGEGT. The CDR3 region has the DNA TGTGCCAGCAGTTACTCTGGACAGGGGTTTAGTCAGCCCCAGCATTTT. This codes for CASSYSGQGFSQPQHF.